This TCR beta chain was sequenced in a study of monozygotic twins with inflammatory bowel disease. Findings of the study overall: IBD patients had lower TCRbeta diversity (inverse Simpson) than healthy co-twins.

Making cDNA involved eight separate reactions per sample. Following a re-call of the 5' RACE reads, TCRdb has one entry per CDR3 protein and lacks DNA. This repertoire includes 300,000 to 450,000 distinct CDR3 sequences. The CDR3 covers 14 residues. Germline V gene lookup returns CDR1 MNHEY and CDR2 SMNVEV (reference sequence). A word on this clonotype: Its target is not known.

The TCR originated in a human donor with ulcerative colitis or Crohn's disease, or a healthy co-twin of an affected twin (not recorded which). The specimen sequenced was blood. The chain combines TRBV27 with TRBJ1-1. CDR3 sequence: CASSPKSGGGSAFF.